Listed below are T cell receptor beta chains from one sample, sequenced in a study of PD-L1 blockade in urothelial cancer. Some clones are missing from TCRdb's copy, which holds only in-frame ones; the method was immunoSEQ multiplex PCR. The table records tens of thousands of clones, approximately 83% of them present only once. Sequencing used PBMCs, obtained around atezolizumab (anti-PD-L1) treatment. The receptor set was obtained from a man in his 60s with urothelial cancer. Both conserved end residues are part of each CDR3. Each record gives: J gene, V gene, D gene, clone size, CDR3 DNA, CDR3 protein. D genes are given only for firm matches. The size entry is marked missing in some rows and otherwise reads once, few, many or a size class.

>TRBJ2-5|TRBV5-4|.|.
TGTGCCAGCAGCTTTAGGCTTAGCGGTCAAGAGACCCAGTACTTC
CASSFRLSGQETQYF
>TRBJ2-3|TRBV7-2|TRBD2|.
TGTGCCAGCAGTTTCCACTTCAGCGGGGGGCCCATGGGAGAATATTTT
CASSFHFSGGPMGEYF
>TRBJ1-4|TRBV5-4|TRBD1|.
TGTGCCAGCTCTTCACAGGGGTCGGGTGAAAAACTGTTTTTT
CASSSQGSGEKLFF
>TRBJ1-4|TRBV2|TRBD1|.
TGTGCCAGCAAGAAGGACAGGGGGCAGGAAAAACTGTTTTTT
CASKKDRGQEKLFF
>TRBJ2-7|TRBV6-6|TRBD2|.
TGTGCCAGCAGTCCCCCGGGGGGGTCCCTTGGGGAGCAGTACTTC
CASSPPGGSLGEQYF
>TRBJ1-1|TRBV10-1|TRBD1|.
TGCGCCAGCAGTGAGGGACAGGGGACTGAAGCTTTCTTT
CASSEGQGTEAFF
>TRBJ2-5|TRBV29-1|TRBD2|once
TGCAGCGTTGAAGGGATGGGCCTAGCGGGGCACCAAGAGACCCAGTACTTC
CSVEGMGLAGHQETQYF
>TRBJ2-1|TRBV4-1|.|.
TGCGCCAGCAGCCAATTAGATTACAATGAGCAGTTCTTC
CASSQLDYNEQFF
>TRBJ2-7|TRBV27|TRBD1|.
TGTGCCAGCAGGGGAGCCGGGACAGGGGACGACGAGCAGTACTTC
CASRGAGTGDDEQYF
>TRBJ1-2|TRBV7-2|TRBD1|.
TGTGCCAGCAGCTCCTACAGGGGAGCGGACTATGGCTACACCTTC
CASSSYRGADYGYTF
>TRBJ1-5|TRBV28|.|.
TGTGCCAGCAGGTCAGATCAGCCCCAGCATTTT
CASRSDQPQHF
>TRBJ2-1|TRBV9|TRBD2|.
TGTGCCAGTAGCGGGGGGGGCTCCTACAATGAGCAGTTCTTC
CASSGGGSYNEQFF
>TRBJ2-3|TRBV5-1|.|.
TGCGCCAGCAGCCTATCTAGCGTGGGCACAGATACGCAGTATTTT
CASSLSSVGTDTQYF
>TRBJ2-1|TRBV4-2|TRBD2|once
TGTGCCAGCAGCCAAAGGACTAGCGGGGGGGATGAGCAGTTCTTC
CASSQRTSGGDEQFF
>TRBJ2-7|TRBV6-5|.|.
TGTGCCAGCAATAGCGGATCCTACGAGCAGTACTTC
CASNSGSYEQYF
>TRBJ1-4|TRBV6-4|.|many
TGTGCCAGCAGTGTTGAGAGTGGTGAAAAACTGTTTTTT
CASSVESGEKLFF
>TRBJ1-2|TRBV19|TRBD1|.
TGTGCCAGTAGTTCCGCCGGGACAGGGGGCGGCGGCTACACCTTC
CASSSAGTGGGGYTF
>TRBJ1-5|TRBV19|TRBD1|.
TGTGCCAGTAGTACCGGGGGACAGGGTTTTCAGCCCCAGCATTTT
CASSTGGQGFQPQHF
>TRBJ2-3|TRBV7-8|TRBD2|.
TGTGCCAGCAGCTCCCGGACTAGCGGGGGCGTGGATACGCAGTATTTT
CASSSRTSGGVDTQYF
>TRBJ2-7|TRBV5-1|TRBD2|.
TGCGCCAGCAGCTTGCGCGGGGGCTACGAGCAGTACTTC
CASSLRGGYEQYF
>TRBJ1-2|TRBV15|.|.
TGTGCCACCAGCAGAGATCCGAACACGATCTATGGCTACACCTTC
CATSRDPNTIYGYTF
>TRBJ1-5|TRBV27|TRBD1|few
TGTGCCAGCAGTTTTGGAGGACAGGGAAATCAGCCCCAGCATTTT
CASSFGGQGNQPQHF
>TRBJ2-5|TRBV7-2|.|.
TGTGCCAGCAGCTTAGCGGGGGACTTCCCTTCAGAGACCCAGTACTTC
CASSLAGDFPSETQYF